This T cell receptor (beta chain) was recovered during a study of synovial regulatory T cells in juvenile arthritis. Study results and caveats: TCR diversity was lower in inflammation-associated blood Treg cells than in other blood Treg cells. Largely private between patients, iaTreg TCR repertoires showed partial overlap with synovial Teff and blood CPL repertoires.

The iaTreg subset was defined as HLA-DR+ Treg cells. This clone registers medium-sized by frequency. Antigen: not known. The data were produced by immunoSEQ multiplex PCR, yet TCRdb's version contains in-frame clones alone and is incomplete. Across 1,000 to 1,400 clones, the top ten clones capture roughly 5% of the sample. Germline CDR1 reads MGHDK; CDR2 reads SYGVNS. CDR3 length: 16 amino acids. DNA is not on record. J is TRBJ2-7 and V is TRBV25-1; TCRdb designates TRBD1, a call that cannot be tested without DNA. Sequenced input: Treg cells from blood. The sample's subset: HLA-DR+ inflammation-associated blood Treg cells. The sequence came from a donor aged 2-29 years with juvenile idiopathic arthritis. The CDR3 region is CASSVGQVEQSYEQYF.